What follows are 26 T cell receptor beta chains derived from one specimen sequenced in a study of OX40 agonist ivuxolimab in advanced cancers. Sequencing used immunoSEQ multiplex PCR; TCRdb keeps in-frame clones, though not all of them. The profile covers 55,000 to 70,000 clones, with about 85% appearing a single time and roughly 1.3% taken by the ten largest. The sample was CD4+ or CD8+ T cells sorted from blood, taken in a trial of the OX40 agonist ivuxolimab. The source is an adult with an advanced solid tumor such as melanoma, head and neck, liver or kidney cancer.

This chain's CDR3 is CASSQVPQATYEQYF. The CDR3 region has the DNA TGTGCCAGCAGCCAAGTCCCCCAGGCAACCTACGAGCAGTACTTC. V gene TRBV14 combines with J gene TRBJ2-7, with unresolved D. CDR1 and CDR2 (germline): SGHDN, FVKESK. The ends were cut back, 1 base at V and 2 bases at J, with 12 bases in the middle. The length of the CDR3 is 15 residues.

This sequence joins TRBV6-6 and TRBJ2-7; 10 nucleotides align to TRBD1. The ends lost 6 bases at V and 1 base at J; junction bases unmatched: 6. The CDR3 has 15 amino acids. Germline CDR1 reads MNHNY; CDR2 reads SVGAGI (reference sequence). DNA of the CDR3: TGTGCCAGCAGACCCGGGACAGGGGTGTCCTACGAGCAGTACTTC. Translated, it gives CASRPGTGVSYEQYF.

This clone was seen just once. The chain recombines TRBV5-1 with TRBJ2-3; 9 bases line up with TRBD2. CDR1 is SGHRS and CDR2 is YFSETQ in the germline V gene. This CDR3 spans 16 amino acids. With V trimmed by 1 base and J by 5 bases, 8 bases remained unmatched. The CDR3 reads CASSLRRGGGGDTQYF. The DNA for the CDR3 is TGCGCCAGCAGCTTGCGGCGGGGGGGCGGTGGAGATACGCAGTATTTT.

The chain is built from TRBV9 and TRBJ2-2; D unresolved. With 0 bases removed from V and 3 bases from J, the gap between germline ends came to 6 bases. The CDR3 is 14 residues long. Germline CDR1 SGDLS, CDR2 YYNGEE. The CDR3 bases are TGTGCCAGCAGCGTAGCGGACCACACCGGGGAGCTGTTTTTT. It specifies CASSVADHTGELFF.

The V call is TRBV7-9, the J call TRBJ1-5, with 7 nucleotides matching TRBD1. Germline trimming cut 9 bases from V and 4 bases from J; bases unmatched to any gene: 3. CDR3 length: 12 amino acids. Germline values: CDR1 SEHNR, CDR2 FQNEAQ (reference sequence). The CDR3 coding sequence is TGTGCCAGTCAGGGGGATAATCAGCCCCAGCATTTT. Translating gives CASQGDNQPQHF.

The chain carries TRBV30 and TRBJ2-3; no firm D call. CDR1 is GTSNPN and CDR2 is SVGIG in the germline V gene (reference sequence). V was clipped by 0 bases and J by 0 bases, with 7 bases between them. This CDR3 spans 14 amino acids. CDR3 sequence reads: CAWSVQSSTDTQYF. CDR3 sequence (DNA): TGTGCCTGGAGTGTACAATCTAGCACAGATACGCAGTATTTT.

CDR3 nucleotide sequence: TGCAGCGCTGGGGGCCGGAGCTTCTCCTACAATGAGCAGTTCTTC. Its protein is CSAGGRSFSYNEQFF. The chain combines TRBV29-1 with TRBJ2-1; perhaps TRBD1 as D (6 bases). The germline V gene has CDR1 SQVTM and CDR2 ANQGSEA. The CDR3 loop spans 15 amino acids. V was cut by 7 bases and J by 0 bases, with 16 bases left in between.

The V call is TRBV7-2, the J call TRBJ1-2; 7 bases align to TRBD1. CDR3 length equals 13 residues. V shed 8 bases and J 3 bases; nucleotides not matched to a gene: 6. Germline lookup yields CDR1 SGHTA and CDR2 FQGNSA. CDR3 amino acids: CASAKGADYGYTF. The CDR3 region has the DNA TGTGCCAGCGCCAAGGGGGCAGACTATGGCTACACCTTC.

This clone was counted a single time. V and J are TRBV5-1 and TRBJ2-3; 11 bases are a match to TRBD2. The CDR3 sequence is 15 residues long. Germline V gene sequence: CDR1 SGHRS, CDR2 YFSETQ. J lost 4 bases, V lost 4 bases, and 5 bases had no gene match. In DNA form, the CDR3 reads TGCGCCAGCAGCATTAGCGGGGGGGACCCAGATACGCAGTATTTT. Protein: CASSISGGDPDTQYF.

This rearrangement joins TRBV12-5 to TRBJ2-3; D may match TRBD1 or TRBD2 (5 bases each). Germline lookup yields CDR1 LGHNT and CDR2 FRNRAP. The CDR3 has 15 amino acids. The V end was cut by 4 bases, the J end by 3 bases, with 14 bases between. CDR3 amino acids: CASGWGRTGTDTQYF. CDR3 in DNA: TGTGCTAGTGGTTGGGGCAGAACGGGGACAGATACGCAGTATTTT.

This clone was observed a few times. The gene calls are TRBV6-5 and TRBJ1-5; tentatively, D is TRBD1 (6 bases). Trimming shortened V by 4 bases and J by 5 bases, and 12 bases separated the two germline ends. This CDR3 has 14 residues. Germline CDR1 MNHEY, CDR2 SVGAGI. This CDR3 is CASSSRDKYQPQHF. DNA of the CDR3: TGTGCCAGCAGTTCCCGGGACAAATATCAGCCCCAGCATTTT.

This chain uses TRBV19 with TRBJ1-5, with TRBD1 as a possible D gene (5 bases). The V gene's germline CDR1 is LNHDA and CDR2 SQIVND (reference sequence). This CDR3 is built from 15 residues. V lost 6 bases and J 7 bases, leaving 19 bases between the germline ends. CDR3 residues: CASRRDGGAGQPQHF. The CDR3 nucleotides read TGTGCCAGTAGGAGGGACGGAGGGGCAGGGCAGCCCCAGCATTTT. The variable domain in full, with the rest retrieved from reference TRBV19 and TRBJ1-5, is DGGITQSPKYLFRKEGQNVTLSCEQNLNHDAMYWYRQDPGQGLRLIYYSQIVNDFQKGDIAEGYSVSREKKESFPLTVTSAQKNPTAFYLCASRRDGGAGQPQHFGDGTRLSIL.

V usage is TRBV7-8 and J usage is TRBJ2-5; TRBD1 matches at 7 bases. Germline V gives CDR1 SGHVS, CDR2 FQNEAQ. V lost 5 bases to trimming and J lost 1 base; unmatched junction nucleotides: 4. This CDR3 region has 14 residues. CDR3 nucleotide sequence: TGTGCCAGCAGCAAGACAGGGACCCAAGAGACCCAGTACTTC. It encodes CASSKTGTQETQYF.

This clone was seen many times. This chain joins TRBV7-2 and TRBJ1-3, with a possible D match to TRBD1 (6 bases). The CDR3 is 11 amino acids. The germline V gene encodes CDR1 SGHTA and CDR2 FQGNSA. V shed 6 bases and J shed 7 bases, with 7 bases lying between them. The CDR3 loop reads CASRGGNTIYF. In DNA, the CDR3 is TGTGCCAGCAGAGGGGGTAACACCATATATTTT.

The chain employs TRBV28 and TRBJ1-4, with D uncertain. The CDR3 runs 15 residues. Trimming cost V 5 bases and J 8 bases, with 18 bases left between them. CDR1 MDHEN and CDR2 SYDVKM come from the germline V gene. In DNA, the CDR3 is TGTGCCAGCAGTCTCATGAGGCAGTCCGAGGAAAAACTGTTTTTT. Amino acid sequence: CASSLMRQSEEKLFF.

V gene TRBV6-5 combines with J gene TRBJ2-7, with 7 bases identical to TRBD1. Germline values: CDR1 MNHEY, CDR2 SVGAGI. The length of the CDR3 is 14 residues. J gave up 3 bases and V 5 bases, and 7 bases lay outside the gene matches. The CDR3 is CASSPRDSNYEQYF. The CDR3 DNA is TGTGCCAGCAGTCCCCGGGACAGCAACTACGAGCAGTACTTC.

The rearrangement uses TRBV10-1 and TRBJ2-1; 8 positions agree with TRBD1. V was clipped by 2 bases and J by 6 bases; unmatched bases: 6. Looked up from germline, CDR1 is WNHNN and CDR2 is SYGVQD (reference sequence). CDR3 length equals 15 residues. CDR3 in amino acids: CASSERQGAVNEQFF. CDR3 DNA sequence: TGCGCCAGCAGTGAGAGGCAGGGGGCAGTCAATGAGCAGTTCTTC.

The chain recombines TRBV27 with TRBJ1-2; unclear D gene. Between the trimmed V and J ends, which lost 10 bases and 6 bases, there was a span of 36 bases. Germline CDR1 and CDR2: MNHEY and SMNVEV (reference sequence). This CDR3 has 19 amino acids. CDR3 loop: CATTTGPPNRRSLRDGYTF. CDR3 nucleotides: TGTGCCACCACCACGGGTCCGCCCAACAGACGTTCACTCCGGGATGGCTACACCTTC.

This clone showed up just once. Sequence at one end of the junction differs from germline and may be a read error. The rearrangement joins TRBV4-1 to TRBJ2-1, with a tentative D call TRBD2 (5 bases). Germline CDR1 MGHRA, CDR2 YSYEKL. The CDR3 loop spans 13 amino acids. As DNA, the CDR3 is TGCGCCAGCAGCCAAGATGAGGCCAGCGAGGGAGTCTTC. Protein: CASSQDEASEGVF.

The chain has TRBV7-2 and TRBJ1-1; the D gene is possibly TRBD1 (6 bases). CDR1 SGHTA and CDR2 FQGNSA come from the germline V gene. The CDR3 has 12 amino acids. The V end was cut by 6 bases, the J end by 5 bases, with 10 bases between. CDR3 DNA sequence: TGTGCCAGCAGTTCGCAGGGGACTGAAGCTTTCTTT. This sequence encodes CASSSQGTEAFF.

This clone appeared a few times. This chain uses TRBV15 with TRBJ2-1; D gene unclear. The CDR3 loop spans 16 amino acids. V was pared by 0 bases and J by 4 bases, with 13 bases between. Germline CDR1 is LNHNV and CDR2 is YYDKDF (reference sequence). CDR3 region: CATSRDPRNLYNEQFF. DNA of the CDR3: TGTGCCACCAGCAGAGATCCCAGGAACCTATACAATGAGCAGTTCTTC. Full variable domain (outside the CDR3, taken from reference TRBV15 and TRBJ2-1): DAMVIQNPRYQVTQFGKPVTLSCSQTLNHNVMYWYQQKSSQAPKLLFHYYDKDFNNEADTPDNFQSRRPNTSFCFLDIRSPGLGDTAMYLCATSRDPRNLYNEQFFGPGTRLTVL.

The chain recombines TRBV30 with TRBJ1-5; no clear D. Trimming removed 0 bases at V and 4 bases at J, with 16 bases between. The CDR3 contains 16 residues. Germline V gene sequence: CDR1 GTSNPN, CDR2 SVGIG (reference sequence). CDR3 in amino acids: CAWSVRGKGSNQPQHF. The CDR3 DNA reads TGTGCCTGGAGTGTACGAGGAAAGGGCAGTAATCAGCCCCAGCATTTT.

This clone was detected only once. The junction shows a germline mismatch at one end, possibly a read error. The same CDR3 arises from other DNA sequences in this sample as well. CDR3 in DNA: TGCGCCAGCAGTTTTTCCACCGGGGAGCTGTTTTTT. Translating gives CASSFSTGELFF. The V gene is TRBV28, the J gene TRBJ2-2; D is ambiguous. Looked up from germline, CDR1 is MDHEN and CDR2 is SYDVKM. The CDR3 contains 12 residues. Full variable domain (outside the CDR3, taken from reference TRBV28 and TRBJ2-2): DVKVTQSSRYLVKRTGEKVFLECVQDMDHENMFWYRQDPGLGLRLIYFSYDVKMKEKGDIPEGYSVSREKKERFSLILESASTNQTSMYLCASSFSTGELFFGEGSRLTVL.

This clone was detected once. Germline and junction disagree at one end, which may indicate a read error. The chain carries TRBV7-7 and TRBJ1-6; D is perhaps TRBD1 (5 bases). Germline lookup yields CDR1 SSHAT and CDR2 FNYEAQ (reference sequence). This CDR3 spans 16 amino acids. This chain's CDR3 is CASSRTSGLKNSPLHF. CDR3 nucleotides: TGTGCTAGCAGCCGGACCTCAGGGTTAAAGAATTCACCCCTCCACTTT.

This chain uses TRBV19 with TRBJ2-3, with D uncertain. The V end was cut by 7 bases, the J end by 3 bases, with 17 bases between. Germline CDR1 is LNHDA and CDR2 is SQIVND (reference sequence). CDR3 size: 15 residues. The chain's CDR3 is CASTPPEAETDTQYF. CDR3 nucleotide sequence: TGTGCCAGTACTCCCCCCGAGGCAGAGACAGATACGCAGTATTTT.

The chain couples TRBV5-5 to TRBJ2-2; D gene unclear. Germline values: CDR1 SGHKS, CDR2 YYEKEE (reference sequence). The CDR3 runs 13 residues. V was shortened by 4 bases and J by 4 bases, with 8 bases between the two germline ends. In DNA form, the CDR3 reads TGTGCCAGCAGCCTGGGTGGCACCGGGGAGCTGTTTTTT. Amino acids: CASSLGGTGELFF.